This TCR beta chain comes out of a study of siplizumab effects on memory and regulatory T cells. Here immunoSEQ multiplex PCR was the method, and the copy in TCRdb shows in-frame clones only, minus some. The sample has about 87,000 clones, around 90% seen once; the top ten hold 1.5%. The germline gives CDR1 MNHEY, CDR2 SMNVEV (reference sequence). The CDR3 contains 13 residues. V was clipped by 4 bases and J by 3 bases, with 8 bases between them. The clonotype originates from a human donor in good health. Sequencing was done on a sample of Tregs sorted from blood. V gene TRBV27 combines with J gene TRBJ2-3; D tentatively fits TRBD1 or TRBD2 (5 bases each). Written as DNA, the CDR3 is TGTGCCAGCAGTTCGAGGGGAACAGATACGCAGTATTTT. It is translated as CASSSRGTDTQYF.